These 21 T cell receptor beta chains were all obtained from the same sample, sequenced in a study of cytomegalovirus exposure and HLA in healthy donors. PCR was performed using 60 Vbeta and 13 Jbeta primers. Libraries were prepared by immunoSEQ multiplex PCR; TCRdb keeps only in-frame clonotypes and omits some of them. The data contain around 90,000 clones, roughly 75% of them singletons. What was sequenced was PBMCs. These receptors were obtained from a man aged 30-40 years in good health and CMV-seronegative.

This clone was counted between two and nine times. V and J are TRBV5-6 and TRBJ1-2; 7 bases fit TRBD1. Germline CDR1 reads SGHDT; CDR2 reads YYEEEE. The V gene end was trimmed by 4 bases and the J gene end by 3 bases; junction bases not matched to a gene: 15. The CDR3 runs 17 residues. The CDR3 coding sequence is TGTGCCAGCAGCCGCACGCGGGACAGAAGAACCTACTATGGCTACACCTTC. Translating gives CASSRTRDRRTYYGYTF. Supplemented by reference TRBV5-6 and TRBJ1-2, the full variable domain reads DAGVTQSPTHLIKTRGQQVTLRCSPKSGHDTVSWYQQALGQGPQFIFQYYEEEERQRGNFPDRFSGHQFPNYSSELNVNALLLGDSALYLCASSRTRDRRTYYGYTFGSGTRLTVV.

The chain uses TRBV7-2 and TRBJ1-1; 12 nucleotides match TRBD1. The CDR3 loop spans 16 amino acids. The V and J ends lost 1 base and 5 bases, in that order; junction bases with no gene match: 5. CDR1 and CDR2 (germline): SGHTA, FQGNSA. The CDR3 nucleotides read TGTGCCAGCAGCTTAGGGGGACAGGGGGCTCTGACTGAAGCTTTCTTT. Translating gives CASSLGGQGALTEAFF.

The V gene is TRBV30, the J gene TRBJ1-6; 9 bases align to TRBD1. With 2 bases clipped from V and 7 bases from J, the junction kept 3 bases outside the gene matches. The CDR3 consists of 14 residues. Germline assignment: CDR1 GTSNPN and CDR2 SVGIG (reference sequence). The CDR3 DNA reads TGTGCCTGGAGTCCCGGGACAGGGAATTCACCCCTCCACTTT. Protein sequence: CAWSPGTGNSPLHF.

The chain's CDR3 is CASTDRGSVEKLFF. DNA of the CDR3: TGTGCCAGCACGGACAGGGGGTCGGTTGAAAAACTGTTTTTT. The rearrangement joins TRBV5-4 to TRBJ1-4; 10 bases are shared with TRBD1. Germline assignment: CDR1 SGHNT and CDR2 YYREEE (reference sequence). The CDR3 sequence is 14 residues long. Trimming took 6 bases from V and 7 from J; bases not matched to a gene: 6.

The chain couples TRBV4-3 to TRBJ2-5, with 8 bases fitting TRBD2. With V trimmed by 1 base and J by 7 bases, 14 bases remained unmatched. The CDR3 is 17 amino acids. Germline-derived CDR1 and CDR2 are LGHNA and YSLEER. The CDR3 DNA is TGCGCCAGCAGCCAAGGCACTACCGGGACTAGTCGGGGGACCCAGTACTTC. This codes for CASSQGTTGTSRGTQYF.

J is TRBJ2-1 and V is TRBV14, with 11 bases identical to TRBD2. CDR3 length equals 15 residues. The germline V gene has CDR1 SGHDN and CDR2 FVKESK. Germline trimming cut 6 bases from V and 2 bases from J; bases unmatched to any gene: 3. This CDR3 is CASRLTSGAYNEQFF. CDR3 sequence (DNA): TGTGCCAGCAGATTGACTAGCGGGGCCTACAATGAGCAGTTCTTC.

V is TRBV5-4 and J is TRBJ1-2, with D possibly being TRBD1 (6 bases). Trimming removed 0 bases at V and 7 bases at J, with 7 bases between. Germline CDR1 reads SGHNT; CDR2 reads YYREEE (reference sequence). The CDR3 contains 12 residues. As DNA, the CDR3 is TGTGCCAGCAGCTTGGAGGGGGTTGGCTACACCTTC. It is translated as CASSLEGVGYTF. The full variable domain, in which reference TRBV5-4 and TRBJ1-2 provide the parts outside the CDR3, is ETGVTQSPTHLIKTRGQQVTLRCSSQSGHNTVSWYQQALGQGPQFIFQYYREEENGRGNFPPRFSGLQFPNYSSELNVNALELDDSALYLCASSLEGVGYTFGSGTRLTVV.

The chain links TRBV7-2 to TRBJ1-5; D might be TRBD1 (6 bases). The CDR3 contains 17 residues. Trimming cost V 4 bases and J 1 base, with 17 bases left between them. The germline gives CDR1 SGHTA, CDR2 FQGNSA. The CDR3 spells CASSSQGRGLSNQPQHF. For the CDR3, the DNA is TGTGCCAGCAGCTCTCAGGGGCGCGGTTTAAGCAATCAGCCCCAGCATTTT.

The CDR3 bases are TGTGCCAGCAGCTTAGTAGCGGGGGGCTCCTACAATGAGCAGTTCTTC. Protein: CASSLVAGGSYNEQFF. The chain has TRBV7-2 and TRBJ2-1; 10 positions match TRBD2. The CDR3 contains 16 residues. After removal of 1 base from V and 0 bases from J, the junction contained 0 bases not matched to a gene. The germline V gene has CDR1 SGHTA and CDR2 FQGNSA.

The J gene is TRBJ1-1, the V gene TRBV9, with 7 bases fitting TRBD1. J gave up 0 bases and V 0 bases, and 8 bases lay outside the gene matches. Per germline, CDR1 SGDLS and CDR2 YYNGEE. CDR3 length: 17 amino acids. CDR3 in amino acids: CASSVGGGYLMNTEAFF. CDR3 nucleotides: TGTGCCAGCAGCGTAGGAGGGGGCTATCTTATGAACACTGAAGCTTTCTTT.

The chain employs TRBV7-2 and TRBJ1-1, with 9 positions matching TRBD1. This CDR3 is 15 amino acids long. V lost 1 base to trimming and J lost 11 bases; unmatched junction nucleotides: 11. CDR1 SGHTA and CDR2 FQGNSA come from the germline V gene. The CDR3 is CASSLGRQGEFGAFF. CDR3 DNA: TGTGCCAGCAGCTTAGGGAGACAGGGGGAGTTCGGCGCTTTCTTT.

The gene calls are TRBV19 and TRBJ1-5; tentatively, D is TRBD1 (6 bases). Trimming left V 6 bases short and J 9 bases short, with 15 bases between. This CDR3 is built from 13 residues. CDR1 and CDR2 (germline): LNHDA, SQIVND (reference sequence). DNA of the CDR3: TGTGCCAGTAGACCAGGGGTAACGCGGCCCCAGCATTTT. Protein: CASRPGVTRPQHF.

The chain is built from TRBV11-2 and TRBJ2-7; weak D call: TRBD1 (6 bases). The germline gives CDR1 SGHAT, CDR2 FQNNGV. This CDR3 has 13 amino acids. The germline V and J ends were trimmed by 1 base and 4 bases, with 8 bases remaining between them. CDR3 DNA sequence: TGTGCCAGCAGCTTAGGGGGGCGTTACGAGCAGTACTTC. Protein sequence: CASSLGGRYEQYF.

This sequence joins TRBV5-1 and TRBJ1-1; weak D call: TRBD1 (5 bases). Germline loops: CDR1 SGHRS, CDR2 YFSETQ. V was cut by 3 bases and J by 2 bases, with 17 bases left in between. This CDR3 has 16 residues. CDR3: CASSSLGGGGNTEAFF. Written as DNA, the CDR3 is TGCGCCAGCAGCTCCCTCGGCGGGGGGGGAAACACTGAAGCTTTCTTT.

The chain employs TRBV29-1 and TRBJ2-1; TRBD2 agrees at 8 bases. The ends lost 6 bases at V and 6 bases at J; junction bases unmatched: 10. Germline V gene lookup returns CDR1 SQVTM and CDR2 ANQGSEA. There are 14 residues in the CDR3. The chain's CDR3 is CSVHGTRGANEQFF. The CDR3 bases are TGCAGCGTCCACGGGACTAGAGGGGCCAATGAGCAGTTCTTC.

The genes are TRBV4-3 and TRBJ2-5, with TRBD2 matching over 11 bases. Trimming cost V 4 bases and J 5 bases; bases outside gene matches: 18. Germline-derived CDR1 and CDR2 are LGHNA and YSLEER. The CDR3 has 19 amino acids. The chain's CDR3 is CASSPSPGGSGGAGETQYF. CDR3 nucleotide sequence: TGCGCCAGCAGCCCCTCACCCGGGGGTAGCGGGGGGGCCGGGGAGACCCAGTACTTC.

V usage is TRBV5-8 and J usage is TRBJ1-2; no definite D call. Germline V CDR1 and CDR2: SGHTS, YDEGEE. The CDR3 covers 15 residues. Between the trimmed V and J ends, which lost 2 bases and 2 bases, there was a span of 13 bases. CDR3 DNA: TGTGCCAGCAGCTTAAGTGGCAGGCTCAACTATGGCTACACCTTC. This codes for CASSLSGRLNYGYTF.

The chain employs TRBV13 and TRBJ1-2; D unclear. V was clipped by 5 bases and J by 5 bases, with 21 bases between them. The germline CDR1 and CDR2 sequences are PRHDT and FYEKMQ (reference sequence). The CDR3 contains 16 residues. CDR3 amino acids: CASSTGGLPTEYGYTF. The CDR3 DNA reads as TGTGCCAGCAGCACCGGCGGGCTCCCTACTGAATATGGCTACACCTTC.

The V and J genes are TRBV10-2 and TRBJ2-4, with TRBD1 as a possible D gene (5 bases). The germline CDR1 and CDR2 sequences are WSHSY and SAAADI. There are 14 residues in the CDR3. Trimming shortened V by 5 bases and J by 0 bases, and 8 bases separated the two germline ends. CDR3 loop: CASSRQIAKNIQYF. The CDR3 DNA reads as TGCGCCAGCAGTCGACAGATAGCCAAAAACATTCAGTACTTC.

This chain links TRBV19 with TRBJ2-5; weak D call: TRBD1 (5 bases). Germline loops: CDR1 LNHDA, CDR2 SQIVND (reference sequence). V lost 6 bases to trimming and J lost 0 bases, with 8 bases between them. The CDR3 spans 13 residues. CDR3 residues: CASRQVYQETQYF. The CDR3 region has the DNA TGTGCCAGTAGACAGGTCTACCAAGAGACCCAGTACTTC.

The rearrangement uses TRBV27 and TRBJ1-5, with D possibly TRBD1 on 6 matching bases. The CDR3 runs to 15 residues. Trimming stripped 0 bases from V and 7 bases from J, with 13 bases between. From germline, CDR1 is MNHEY and CDR2 SMNVEV (reference sequence). CDR3 protein: CASSLSLGGGQPQHF. CDR3 bases: TGTGCCAGCAGTTTATCGTTAGGGGGGGGCCAGCCCCAGCATTTT.